This TCR beta chain was captured in a study of blood T cell repertoires in COVID-19. Study in general: The United States, Italy and Spain provided the acute and convalescent COVID-19 samples. Sample material is recorded as cDNA or gDNA derived from T cells, B-cell-depleted T cells, or PBMCs.

The CDR3 has 12 residues. The germline CDR1 and CDR2 sequences are MDHEN and SYDVKM. V was clipped by 5 bases and J by 15 bases, with 17 bases between them. As handled by the study authors: Using reference gene primer amplification, nucleated cell counts were estimated. Generated by immunoSEQ multiplex PCR, the TCRdb table keeps only in-frame clones and is missing some. V and J calls plus clone size are reproduced from that table; the DNA served to infer D and trimming. The sample shows fewer than 90,000 clones, 85% to 90% of them seen only once. The V and J genes are TRBV28 and TRBJ2-1; maybe TRBD2 (5 bases). This clonotype was obtained from a woman older than 75 with active COVID-19. Sample: peripheral blood. As DNA, the CDR3 is TGTGCCAGCAGTCGGCGGCGGGTGGTATTGTTCTTC. Encoded protein: CASSRRRVVLFF.